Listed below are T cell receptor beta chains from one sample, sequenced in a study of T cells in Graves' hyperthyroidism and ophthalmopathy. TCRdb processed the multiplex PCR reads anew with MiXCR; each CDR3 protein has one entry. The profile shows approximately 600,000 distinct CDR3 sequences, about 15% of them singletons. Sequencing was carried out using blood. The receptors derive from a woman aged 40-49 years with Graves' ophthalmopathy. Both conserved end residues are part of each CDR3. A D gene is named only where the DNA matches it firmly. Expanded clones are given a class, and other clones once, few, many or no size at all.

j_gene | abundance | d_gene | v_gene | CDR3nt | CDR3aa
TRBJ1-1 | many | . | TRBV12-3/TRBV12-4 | TGTGCCAGCAGTTTTCTAGTAGCGAACACTGAAGCTTTCTTT | CASSFLVANTEAFF
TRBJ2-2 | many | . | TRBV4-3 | TGCGCCAGCAGCCGAGGGGGAAAGAACACCGGGGAGCTGTTTTTT | CASSRGGKNTGELFF
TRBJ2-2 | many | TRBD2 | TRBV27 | TGTGCCAGCAGTCGACTAGCGGGAGAGACCGGGGAGCTGTTTTTT | CASSRLAGETGELFF
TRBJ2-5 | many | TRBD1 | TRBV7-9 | TGTGCCAGCAGCTTGCAAGGGACAGGACAAGAGACCCAGTACTTC | CASSLQGTGQETQYF
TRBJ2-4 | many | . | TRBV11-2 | TGTGCCAGCAGCCCTCGGGGGTGGGTAGCACCCTTCCATAAAAACATTCAGTACTTC | CASSPRGWVAPFHKNIQYF
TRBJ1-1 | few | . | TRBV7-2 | TGTGCCAGCAGCTTAGACGTGGGACACACTGAAGCTTTCTTT | CASSLDVGHTEAFF
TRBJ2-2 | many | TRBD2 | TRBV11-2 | TGTGCCAGCAGCCCATCCCGGACTAGCGGGACCGGGGAGCTGTTTTTT | CASSPSRTSGTGELFF
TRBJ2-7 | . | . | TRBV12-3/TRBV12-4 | TGTGCCAGCAGTCGAGGGACCTCCGGGGAATACGAGCAGTACTTC | CASSRGTSGEYEQYF
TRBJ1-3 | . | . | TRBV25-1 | TGTGCCAGCATACTTCCCGGACAGACCTCTTTGGAAAACACCATATATTTT | CASILPGQTSLENTIYF
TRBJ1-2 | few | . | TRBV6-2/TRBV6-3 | TGTGCCAGCAGTACGAACCTCTATGGCTACACCTTC | CASSTNLYGYTF
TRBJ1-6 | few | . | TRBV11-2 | TGTGCCAGCAGTCCCGGGCCAGGGTATAATTCACCCCTCCACTTT | CASSPGPGYNSPLHF
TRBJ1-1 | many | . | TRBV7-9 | TGTGCCAGCAGCTCTCAGACAGCGAACACTGAAGCTTTCTTT | CASSSQTANTEAFF
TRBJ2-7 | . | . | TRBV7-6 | TGTGCCAGCAGCTCAGTCGGACCTTTCGGCGAGCAGTACTTC | CASSSVGPFGEQYF
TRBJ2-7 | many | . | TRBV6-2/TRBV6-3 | TGTGCCAGCGGCTCCCTGGAGGGGGGCTACGAGCAGTACTTC | CASGSLEGGYEQYF
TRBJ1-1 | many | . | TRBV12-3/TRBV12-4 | TGTGCCAGCCACAGTCTAGGGAACAGTGAAGCTTTCTTT | CASHSLGNSEAFF
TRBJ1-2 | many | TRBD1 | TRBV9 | TGTGCCAGCAGCGCCCCGGACAGGGCCAACTATGGCTACACCTTC | CASSAPDRANYGYTF
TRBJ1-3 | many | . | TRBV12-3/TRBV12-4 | TGTGCCAGCAGACTCGGCACCTCTGGAAACACCATATATTTT | CASRLGTSGNTIYF
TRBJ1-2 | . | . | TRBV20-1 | TGCAGTGCTAGTGGCTGGGGGCGAGTGGACTATGGCTACACCTTC | CSASGWGRVDYGYTF
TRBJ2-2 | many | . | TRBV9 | TGTGCCAGCAGCGTAGACTGGGCCACCGGGGAGCTGTTTTTT | CASSVDWATGELFF
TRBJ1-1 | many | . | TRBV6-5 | TGTGCCAGCCGGAGAGTGGGACAAGATGAAGCTTTCTTT | CASRRVGQDEAFF
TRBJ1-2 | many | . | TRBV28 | TGTGCCAGCAGTATGGGGAATCTAGGGGGCTACACCTTC | CASSMGNLGGYTF
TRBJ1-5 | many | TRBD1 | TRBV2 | TGTGCCAGCAGTGGACAGGGAGGGCCCCAGCATTTT | CASSGQGGPQHF
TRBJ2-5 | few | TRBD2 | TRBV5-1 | TGCGCCAGCAGCTTGGCCCCTCCGGGGGTAGCGGGAGAGGAAGAGACCCAGTACTTC | CASSLAPPGVAGEEETQYF
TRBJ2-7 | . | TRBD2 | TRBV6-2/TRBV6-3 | TGTGCCAGCAGTCTCGGGACTAGCGGAGCCACCTACGAGCAGTACTTC | CASSLGTSGATYEQYF
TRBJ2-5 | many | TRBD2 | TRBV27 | TGTGCCAGCAGTCCTTCTAGCGGGAGGGCCGGGGAGACCCAGTACTTC | CASSPSSGRAGETQYF
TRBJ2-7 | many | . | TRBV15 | TGTGCCACCAGCAGAGAAGTGGGGCTCGAGCAGTACTTC | CATSREVGLEQYF
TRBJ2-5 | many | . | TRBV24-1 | TGTGCCACCAGTGATTTCAGTATCGCGGGACCAACGCGGGAGACCCAGTACTTC | CATSDFSIAGPTRETQYF
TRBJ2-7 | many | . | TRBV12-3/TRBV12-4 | TGTGCCAGCAGTTTTGGCCGAAGGGACGAGCAGTACTTC | CASSFGRRDEQYF
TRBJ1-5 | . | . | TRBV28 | TGTGCCAGCAGCCTAACAGGGTATCGGTCCCAGCCCCAGCATTTT | CASSLTGYRSQPQHF
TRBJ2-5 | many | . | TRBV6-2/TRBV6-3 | TGTGCCAGCAGCTCCCGTCCCCGCTTGGGGGAGACCCAGTACTTC | CASSSRPRLGETQYF
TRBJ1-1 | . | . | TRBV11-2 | TGTGCCAGCAGCCAGGTGCGGAGGGGTCGGTGGGAAGCTTTCTTT | CASSQVRRGRWEAFF
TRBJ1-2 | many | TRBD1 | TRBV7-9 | TGTGCCAGCAGCTCCCTGACAGGGAGGGAAGGCTACACCTTC | CASSSLTGREGYTF
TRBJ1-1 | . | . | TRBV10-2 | TGCGCCAGCAGTGAAGCCAGGGTGAACACTGAAGCTTTCTTT | CASSEARVNTEAFF
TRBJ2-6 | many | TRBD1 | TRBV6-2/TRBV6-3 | TGTGCCAGCAGTTCCCTTCGGGACAGGGCTCGTGGGGCCAACGTCCTGACTTTC | CASSSLRDRARGANVLTF
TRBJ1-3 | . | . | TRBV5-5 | TGTGCCAGCAGCTGGGGGACATTATCGGGAAACACCATATATTTT | CASSWGTLSGNTIYF
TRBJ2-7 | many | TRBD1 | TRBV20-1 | TGCAGTGCTCAGGGACAGCTGAATACCTACGAGCAGTACTTC | CSAQGQLNTYEQYF
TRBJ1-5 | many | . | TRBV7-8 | TGTGCCAGCAGCATCCAGGAGGGAGTAAGCAATCAGCCCCAGCATTTT | CASSIQEGVSNQPQHF
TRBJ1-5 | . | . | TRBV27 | TGTGCCAGCAGTTTAGTGGGGTTAGACAATCAGCCCCAGCATTTT | CASSLVGLDNQPQHF
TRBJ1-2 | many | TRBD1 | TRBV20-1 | TGCAGTGCCGCCGGGACAGGGACCTCCTATGGCTACACCTTC | CSAAGTGTSYGYTF
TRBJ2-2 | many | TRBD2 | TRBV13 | TGTGCCAGCAGCCATCCCGGGACTAGCGGGAGGGCTACCTGGGCCGGGGAGCTGTTTTTT | CASSHPGTSGRATWAGELFF
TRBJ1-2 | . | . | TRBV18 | TGTGCCAGCTCACCCACTGACGGCAACTATGGCTACACCTTC | CASSPTDGNYGYTF
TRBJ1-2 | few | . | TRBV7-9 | TGTGCCAGCAGCTCCCTGGAAGGCTATGGCTACACCTTC | CASSSLEGYGYTF
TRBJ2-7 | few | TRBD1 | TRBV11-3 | TGTGCCAGCAGCTTGGGACAGCCCGTCTCCTACGAGCAGTACTTC | CASSLGQPVSYEQYF
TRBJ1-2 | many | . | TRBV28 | TGTGCCAGCAGCCCCCTCCTCGGAAGTCCCTTTGATGGCTACACCTTC | CASSPLLGSPFDGYTF
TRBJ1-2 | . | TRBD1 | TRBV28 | TGTGCCAGCAGTTCCCCCGCCGGACAGGGCAACTATGGCTACACCTTC | CASSSPAGQGNYGYTF
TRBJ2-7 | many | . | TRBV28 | TGTGCCAGCAGCCTCAGCTCCTACGAGCAGTACTTC | CASSLSSYEQYF